This T cell receptor beta chain was profiled in a study of vaccination and CD4 T cells after COVID-19. Comments on this clonotype: The antigen is unknown.

The CDR3 extends over 15 amino acids. With V trimmed by 5 bases and J by 10 bases, 8 bases remained unmatched. Germline assignment: CDR1 MRHNA and CDR2 SNTAGT. Sequence data for DNA of cultured CD4+ T cells were generated by the Oncomine TCR Beta short-read assay. One entry per CDR3 protein, called by TCRdb with MiXCR from the PCR reads. The sample comprises around 10,000 distinct CDR3 sequences, approximately 42% of which are singletons, and roughly 20% rests with the top ten. Treatment reported: approximately 9-day PBMC culture with coronavirus spike peptide pools or control peptides (ViraFEST assay).

The clonotype originates from a human donor who had recovered from COVID-19. The chain employs TRBV6-4 and TRBJ2-3; 14 bases line up with TRBD2. Sequenced sample: CD4+ T cells from blood, cultured in vitro. The chain's CDR3 is CASSSQATSGGAQYF. The CDR3 DNA sequence: TGTGCCAGCAGTTCCCAAGCGACTAGCGGGGGGGCGCAGTATTTT.